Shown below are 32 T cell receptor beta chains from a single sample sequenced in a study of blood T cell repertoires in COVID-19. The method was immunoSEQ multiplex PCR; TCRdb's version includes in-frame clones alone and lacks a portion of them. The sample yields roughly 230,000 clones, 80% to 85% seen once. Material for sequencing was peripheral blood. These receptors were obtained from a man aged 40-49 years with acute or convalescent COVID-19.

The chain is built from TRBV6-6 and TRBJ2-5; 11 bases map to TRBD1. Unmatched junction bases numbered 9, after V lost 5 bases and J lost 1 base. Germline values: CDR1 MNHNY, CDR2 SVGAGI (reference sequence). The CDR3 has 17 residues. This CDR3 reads CASSRTYGTGGQETQYF. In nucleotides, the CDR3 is TGTGCCAGCAGTCGAACCTACGGGACAGGGGGCCAAGAGACCCAGTACTTC.

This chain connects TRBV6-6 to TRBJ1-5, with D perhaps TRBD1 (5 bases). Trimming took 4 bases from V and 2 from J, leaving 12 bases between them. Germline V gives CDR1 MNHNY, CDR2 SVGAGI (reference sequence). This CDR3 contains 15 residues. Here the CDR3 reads CASSFSRVGNQPQHF. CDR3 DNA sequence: TGTGCCAGCAGTTTTAGCAGGGTTGGCAATCAGCCCCAGCATTTT.

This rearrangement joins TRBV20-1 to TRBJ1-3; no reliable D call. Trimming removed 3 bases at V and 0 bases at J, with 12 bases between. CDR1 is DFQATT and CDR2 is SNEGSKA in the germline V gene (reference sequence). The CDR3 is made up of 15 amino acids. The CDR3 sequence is CSASGMGTSGNTIYF. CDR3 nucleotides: TGCAGTGCTAGTGGCATGGGCACCTCTGGAAACACCATATATTTT.

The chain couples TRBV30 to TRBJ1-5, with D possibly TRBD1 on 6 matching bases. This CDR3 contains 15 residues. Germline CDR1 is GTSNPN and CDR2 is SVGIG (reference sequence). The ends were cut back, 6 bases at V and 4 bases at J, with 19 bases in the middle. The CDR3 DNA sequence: TGTGCCTGCTCTCGGGGGGGCGGAGGGAATCAGCCCCAGCATTTT. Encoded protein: CACSRGGGGNQPQHF. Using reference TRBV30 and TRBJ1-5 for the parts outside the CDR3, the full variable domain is SQTIHQWPATLVQPVGSPLSLECTVEGTSNPNLYWYRQAAGRGLQLLFYSVGIGQISSEVPQNLSASRPQDRQFILSSKKLLLSDSGFYLCACSRGGGGNQPQHFGDGTRLSIL.

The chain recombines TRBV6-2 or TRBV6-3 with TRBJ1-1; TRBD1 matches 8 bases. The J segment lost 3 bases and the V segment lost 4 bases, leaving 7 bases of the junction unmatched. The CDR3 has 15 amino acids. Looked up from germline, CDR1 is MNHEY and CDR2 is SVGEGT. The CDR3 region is CASSWRQGMDTEAFF. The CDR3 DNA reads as TGTGCCAGCAGTTGGCGACAGGGGATGGACACTGAAGCTTTCTTT.

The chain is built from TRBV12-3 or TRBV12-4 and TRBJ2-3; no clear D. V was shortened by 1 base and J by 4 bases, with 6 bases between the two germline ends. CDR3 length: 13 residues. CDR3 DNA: TGTGCCAGCAGTTTAGTCCGGTCAGATACGCAGTATTTT. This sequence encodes CASSLVRSDTQYF.

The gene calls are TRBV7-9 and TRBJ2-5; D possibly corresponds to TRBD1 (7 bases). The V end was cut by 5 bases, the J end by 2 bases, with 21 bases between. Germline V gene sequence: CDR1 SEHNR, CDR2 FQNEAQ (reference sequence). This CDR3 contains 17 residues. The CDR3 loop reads CASSDQQGRGDQETQYF. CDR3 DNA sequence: TGTGCCAGCAGCGATCAACAGGGCAGGGGGGATCAAGAGACCCAGTACTTC.

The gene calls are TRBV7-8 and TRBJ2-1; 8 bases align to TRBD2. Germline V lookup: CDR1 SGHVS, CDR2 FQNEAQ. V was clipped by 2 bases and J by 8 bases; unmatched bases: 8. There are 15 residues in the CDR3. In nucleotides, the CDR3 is TGTGCCAGCAGCTTATCCGGGACTAGAGATGATGAGCAGTTCTTC. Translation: CASSLSGTRDDEQFF.

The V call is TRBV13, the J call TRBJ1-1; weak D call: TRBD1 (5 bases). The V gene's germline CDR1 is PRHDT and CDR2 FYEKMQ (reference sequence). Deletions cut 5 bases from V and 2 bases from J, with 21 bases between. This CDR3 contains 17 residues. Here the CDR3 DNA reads TGTGCCAGCAGCCAAGGGAGGGGTTTCACAGGAAACACTGAAGCTTTCTTT. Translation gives CASSQGRGFTGNTEAFF.

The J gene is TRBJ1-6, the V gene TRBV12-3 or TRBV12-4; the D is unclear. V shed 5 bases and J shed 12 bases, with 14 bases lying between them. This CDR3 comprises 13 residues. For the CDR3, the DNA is TGTGCCAGCAGTCCGACTACAGATAGACCCCTCCACTTT. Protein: CASSPTTDRPLHF.

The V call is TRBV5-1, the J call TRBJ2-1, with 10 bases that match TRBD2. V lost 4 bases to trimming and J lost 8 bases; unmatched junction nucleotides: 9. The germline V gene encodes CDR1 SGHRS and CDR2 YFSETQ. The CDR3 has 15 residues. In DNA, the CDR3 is TGCGCCAGCAGCGCCCAGCGGGGGGGGTCCTATGAGCAGTTCTTC. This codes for CASSAQRGGSYEQFF.

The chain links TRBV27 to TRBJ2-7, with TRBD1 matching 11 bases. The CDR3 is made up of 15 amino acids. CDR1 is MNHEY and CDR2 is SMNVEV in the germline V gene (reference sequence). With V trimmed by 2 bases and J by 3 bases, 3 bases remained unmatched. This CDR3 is CASSLAGTGGYEQYF. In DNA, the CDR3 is TGTGCCAGCAGTTTAGCCGGGACAGGGGGCTACGAGCAGTACTTC.

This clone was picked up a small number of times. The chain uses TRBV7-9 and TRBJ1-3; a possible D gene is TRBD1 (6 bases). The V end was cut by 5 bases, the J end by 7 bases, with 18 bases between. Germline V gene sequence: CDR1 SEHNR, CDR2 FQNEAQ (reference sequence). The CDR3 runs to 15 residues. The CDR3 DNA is TGTGCCAGCAGCCCCGCGTGGGGGGGCGCGAACACCATATATTTT. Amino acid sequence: CASSPAWGGANTIYF.

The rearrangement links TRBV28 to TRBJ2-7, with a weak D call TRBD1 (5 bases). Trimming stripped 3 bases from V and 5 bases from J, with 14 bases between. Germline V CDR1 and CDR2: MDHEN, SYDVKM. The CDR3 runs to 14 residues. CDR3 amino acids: CASSFPLGAHEQYF. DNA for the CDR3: TGTGCCAGCAGTTTCCCCCTAGGGGCACACGAGCAGTACTTC.

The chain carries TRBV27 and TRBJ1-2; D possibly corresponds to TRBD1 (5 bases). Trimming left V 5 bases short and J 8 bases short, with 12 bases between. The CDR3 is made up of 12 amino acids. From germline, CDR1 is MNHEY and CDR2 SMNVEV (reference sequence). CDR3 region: CASSLSGQGYTF. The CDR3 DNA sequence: TGTGCCAGCAGTCTTTCAGGGCAAGGCTACACCTTC.

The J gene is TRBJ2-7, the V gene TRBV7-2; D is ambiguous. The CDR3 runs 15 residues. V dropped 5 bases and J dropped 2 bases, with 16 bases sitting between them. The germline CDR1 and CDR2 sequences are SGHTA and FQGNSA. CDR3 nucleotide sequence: TGTGCCAGCAGCCGTCCCACCCTGGTAGCCTACGAGCAGTACTTC. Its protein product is CASSRPTLVAYEQYF.

This CDR3 reads CASSSPLTDTQYF. The CDR3 coding sequence is TGTGCCAGCAGTTCCCCCTTAACAGATACGCAGTATTTT. This sequence joins TRBV12-3 or TRBV12-4 and TRBJ2-3, with unresolved D. Trimming stripped 4 bases from V and 3 bases from J, with 8 bases between. The CDR3 is made up of 13 amino acids.

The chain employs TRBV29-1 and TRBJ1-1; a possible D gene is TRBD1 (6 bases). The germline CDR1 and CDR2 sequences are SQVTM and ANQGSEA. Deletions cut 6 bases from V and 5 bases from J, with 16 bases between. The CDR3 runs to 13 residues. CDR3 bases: TGCAGCGTCCTGACAGGATTCAGGACTGAAGCTTTCTTT. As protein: CSVLTGFRTEAFF.

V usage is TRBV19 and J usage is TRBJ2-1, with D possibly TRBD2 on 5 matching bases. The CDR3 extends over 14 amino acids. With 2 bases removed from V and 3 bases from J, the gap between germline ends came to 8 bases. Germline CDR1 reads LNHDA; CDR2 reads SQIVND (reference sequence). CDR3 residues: CASSILADYNEQFF. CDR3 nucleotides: TGTGCCAGTAGTATACTAGCCGACTACAATGAGCAGTTCTTC.

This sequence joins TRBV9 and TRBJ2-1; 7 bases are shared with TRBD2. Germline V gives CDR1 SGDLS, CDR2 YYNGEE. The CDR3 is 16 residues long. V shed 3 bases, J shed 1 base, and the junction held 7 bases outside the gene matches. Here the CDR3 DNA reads TGTGCCAGCAGCGGGAACCTAGCGGATTCCTACAATGAGCAGTTCTTC. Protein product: CASSGNLADSYNEQFF.

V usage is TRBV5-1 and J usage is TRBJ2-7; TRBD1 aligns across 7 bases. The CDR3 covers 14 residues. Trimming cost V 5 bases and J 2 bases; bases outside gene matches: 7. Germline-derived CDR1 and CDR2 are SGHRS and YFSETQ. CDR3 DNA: TGCGCCAGCAGGTTTAAGGACAGGCCCTACGAGCAGTACTTC. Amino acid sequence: CASRFKDRPYEQYF.

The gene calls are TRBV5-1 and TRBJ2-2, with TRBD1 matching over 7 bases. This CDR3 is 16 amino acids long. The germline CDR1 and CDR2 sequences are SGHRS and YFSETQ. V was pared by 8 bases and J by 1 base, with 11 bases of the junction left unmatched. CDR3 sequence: CARSGQSGENTGELFF. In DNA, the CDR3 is TGCGCCAGGTCGGGACAGAGTGGTGAGAACACCGGGGAGCTGTTTTTT. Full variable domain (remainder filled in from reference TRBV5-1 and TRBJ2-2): KAGVTQTPRYLIKTRGQQVTLSCSPISGHRSVSWYQQTPGQGLQFLFEYFSETQRNKGNFPGRFSGRQFSNSRSEMNVSTLELGDSALYLCARSGQSGENTGELFFGEGSRLTVL.

The DNA for the CDR3 is TGTGCCAGCTCACCACCGTTGTCCGAGGCTCTCTATGGCTACACCTTC. As protein: CASSPPLSEALYGYTF. The rearrangement links TRBV18 to TRBJ1-2; D uncertain. Germline V CDR1 and CDR2: KGHSH, LQKENI. CDR3 length equals 16 residues. V dropped 0 bases and J dropped 4 bases, with 15 bases sitting between them.

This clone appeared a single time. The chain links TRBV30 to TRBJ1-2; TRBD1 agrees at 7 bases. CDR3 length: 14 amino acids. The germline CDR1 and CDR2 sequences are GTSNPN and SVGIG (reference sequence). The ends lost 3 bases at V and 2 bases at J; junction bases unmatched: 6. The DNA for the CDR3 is TGTGCCTGGAGCCTTTCGGGACAGAACTATGGCTACACCTTC. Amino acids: CAWSLSGQNYGYTF.

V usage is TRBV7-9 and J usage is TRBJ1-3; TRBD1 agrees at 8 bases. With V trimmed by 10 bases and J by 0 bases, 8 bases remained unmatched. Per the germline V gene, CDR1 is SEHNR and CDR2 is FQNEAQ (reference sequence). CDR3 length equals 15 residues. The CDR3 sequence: CATDRGSFSGNTIYF. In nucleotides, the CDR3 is TGTGCCACCGACAGGGGTTCCTTCTCTGGAAACACCATATATTTT.

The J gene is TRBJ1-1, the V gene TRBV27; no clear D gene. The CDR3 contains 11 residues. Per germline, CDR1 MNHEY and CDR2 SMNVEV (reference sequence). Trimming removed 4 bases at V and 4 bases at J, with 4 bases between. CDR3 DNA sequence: TGTGCCAGCAGTTCCAGCACTGAAGCTTTCTTT. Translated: CASSSSTEAFF.

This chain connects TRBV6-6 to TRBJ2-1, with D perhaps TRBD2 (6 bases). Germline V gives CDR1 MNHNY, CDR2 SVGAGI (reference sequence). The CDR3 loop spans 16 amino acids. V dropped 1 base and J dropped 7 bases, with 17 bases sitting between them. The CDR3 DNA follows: TGTGCCAGCAGTTACTTCCCCCCCCCGGGAGAAAATGAGCAGTTCTTC. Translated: CASSYFPPPGENEQFF.

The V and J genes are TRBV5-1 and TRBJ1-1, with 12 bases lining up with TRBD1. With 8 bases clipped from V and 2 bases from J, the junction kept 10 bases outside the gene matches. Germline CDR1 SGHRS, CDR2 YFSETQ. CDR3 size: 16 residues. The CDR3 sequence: CASKAGTGGINTEAFF. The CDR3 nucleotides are TGCGCCAGTAAAGCCGGGACAGGGGGCATTAACACTGAAGCTTTCTTT.

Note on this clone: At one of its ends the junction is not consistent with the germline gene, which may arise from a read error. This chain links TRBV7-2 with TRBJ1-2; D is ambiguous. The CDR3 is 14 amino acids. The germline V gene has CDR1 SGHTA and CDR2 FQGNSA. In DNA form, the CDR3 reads TGTGCCAGCAGCTTTTCCCCGGACCGGGGAAGTAATTTCTTC. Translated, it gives CASSFSPDRGSNFF.

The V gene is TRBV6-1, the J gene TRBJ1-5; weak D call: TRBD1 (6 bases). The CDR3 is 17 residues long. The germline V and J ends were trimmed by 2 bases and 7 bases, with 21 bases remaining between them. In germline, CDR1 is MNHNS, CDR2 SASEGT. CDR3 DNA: TGTGCCAGCAGTGAAACGGGTAGGGGGGGATGGAACCAGCCCCAGCATTTT. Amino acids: CASSETGRGGWNQPQHF.

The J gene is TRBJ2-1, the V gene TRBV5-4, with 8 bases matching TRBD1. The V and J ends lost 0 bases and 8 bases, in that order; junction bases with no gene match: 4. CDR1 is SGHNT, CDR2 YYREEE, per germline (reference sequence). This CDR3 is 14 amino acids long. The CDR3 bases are TGTGCCAGCAGCTTGGTTAAACAGGGGGATGAGCAGTTCTTC. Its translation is CASSLVKQGDEQFF.

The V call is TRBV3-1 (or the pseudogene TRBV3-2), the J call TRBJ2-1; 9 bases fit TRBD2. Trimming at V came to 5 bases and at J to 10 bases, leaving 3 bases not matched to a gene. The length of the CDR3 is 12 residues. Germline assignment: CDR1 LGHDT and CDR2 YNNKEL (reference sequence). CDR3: CASSGTSTEQFF. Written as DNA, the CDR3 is TGTGCCAGCAGCGGGACTAGCACAGAGCAGTTCTTC.